The TCR beta chain described here comes from a study of blood T cells in healthy people across ages. Broader study findings: Bulk PBMC profiling left naive and antigen-experienced comparisons inconclusive.

Combining a sample-barcoded 5' primer with a J-beta primer mix, a second PCR ran for about 7 to 11 cycles. MiXCR was run by TCRdb on the 5' RACE reads, yielding one entry per CDR3 protein. The repertoire includes approximately 850,000 distinct CDR3 sequences, 58% of them detected once, and around 20% sits in the top ten. This clonotype has a single count. The antigen remains undetermined. Specimen: blood. This TCR came from a man younger than 40 in good health.

The CDR3 loop is CASSPGQTSEAFF. CDR3 nucleotide sequence: TGTGCCAGCAGTCCCGGACAGACTTCTGAAGCTTTCTTT. This rearrangement joins TRBV28 to TRBJ1-1; maybe TRBD1 (6 bases). V was shortened by 5 bases and J by 6 bases, with 13 bases between the two germline ends. This CDR3 contains 13 residues. Germline CDR1 and CDR2: MDHEN and SYDVKM. Filled out from reference TRBV28 and TRBJ1-1, the complete variable domain reads DVKVTQSSRYLVKRTGEKVFLECVQDMDHENMFWYRQDPGLGLRLIYFSYDVKMKEKGDIPEGYSVSREKKERFSLILESASTNQTSMYLCASSPGQTSEAFFGQGTRLTVV.